These 20 T cell receptor beta chains share one sample of origin, sequenced in a study of T cells in Graves' hyperthyroidism and ophthalmopathy (dated by TCRdb to about 2019). Library creation used multiplex PCR. Sequencer: Illumina HiSeq 2000. TCR beta CDR3 regions were amplified from RNA transcripts. A first-round RT-PCR of the TCR CDR3 used the HTBI primer set with the Qiagen OneStep RT-PCR kit. Starting from the raw public reads, TCRdb applied fastp trimming at Q25, assembled clones with MiXCR and retained in-frame beta chains. For every CDR3 protein sequence, its rows merge into one entry that carries the most common genes and DNA. The sample profile shows 310,000 or so distinct CDR3 sequences; over 15% of them were found once. Approximately 60% of the sample belongs to the ten largest clones. Sequencing was done on a sample of blood. These receptors all stem from a woman aged 55 to 70 with Graves' ophthalmopathy.

This clonotype appeared many times. J is TRBJ1-2 and V is TRBV12-3 or TRBV12-4; D is ambiguous. The V and J ends lost 5 bases and 3 bases respectively, with 7 bases between them. The length of the CDR3 is 12 residues. DNA of the CDR3: TGTGCCAGCAGTCCACGCTACTATGGCTACACCTTC. This encodes CASSPRYYGYTF.

This clonotype was counted at least ten times. CDR3 sequence: CASSLQAGGWGEQYF. The CDR3, as DNA: TGTGCCAGCAGCCTCCAAGCGGGAGGTTGGGGCGAGCAGTACTTC. The chain couples TRBV7-2 to TRBJ2-7; 9 nucleotides align to TRBD2. This CDR3 comprises 15 residues. The V segment lost 5 bases and the J segment 6 bases; nucleotides outside the gene matches: 11. Per germline, CDR1 SGHTA and CDR2 FQGNSA.

This clonotype was picked up a small number of times. The chain recombines TRBV4-3 with TRBJ1-5; 9 bases align to TRBD1. CDR1 and CDR2 from the germline V gene are LGHNA and YSLEER. The V segment lost 4 bases and the J segment 6 bases; nucleotides outside the gene matches: 4. The CDR3 totals 14 residues. CDR3 protein: CASSRGQGSQPQHF. In DNA, the CDR3 is TGCGCCAGCAGCCGTGGACAGGGGAGTCAGCCCCAGCATTTT.

Only a few counts were recorded for this clonotype. CDR3 sequence reads: CASSVNREKLFF. In DNA, the CDR3 is TGTGCCAGCAGCGTTAATCGTGAAAAACTGTTTTTT. This chain links TRBV11-2 with TRBJ1-4, with unresolved D. This CDR3 spans 12 amino acids. Trimming cost V 5 bases and J 7 bases, with 8 bases left between them. Germline V lookup: CDR1 SGHAT, CDR2 FQNNGV.

V is TRBV24-1 and J is TRBJ2-1; TRBD2 aligns across 12 bases. V was clipped by 5 bases and J by 7 bases; unmatched bases: 8. CDR1 and CDR2 (germline): KGHDR, SFDVKD. The CDR3 covers 16 residues. The CDR3 nucleotides are TGTGCCACCAGTGGTCGGACTAGCGGGAAAGGTAATGAGCAGTTCTTC. It specifies CATSGRTSGKGNEQFF.

This clonotype was seen many times. The gene calls are TRBV14 and TRBJ1-1, with a tentative D call TRBD1 (6 bases). V was shortened by 3 bases and J by 4 bases, with 15 bases between the two germline ends. Per germline, CDR1 SGHDN and CDR2 FVKESK. The CDR3 extends over 15 amino acids. CDR3 protein: CASSQNRVSPTEAFF. The CDR3 nucleotides read TGTGCCAGCAGCCAGAACAGGGTGTCGCCCACTGAAGCTTTCTTT. The complete variable domain, with remaining parts taken from reference TRBV14 and TRBJ1-1, reads EAGVTQFPSHSVIEKGQTVTLRCDPISGHDNLYWYRRVMGKEIKFLLHFVKESKQDESGMPNNRFLAERTGGTYSTLKVQPAELEDSGVYFCASSQNRVSPTEAFFGQGTRLTVV.

The table lists this clonotype with a few counts. The J gene is TRBJ1-5, the V gene TRBV20-1; D unresolved. With 4 bases removed from V and 2 bases from J, the gap between germline ends came to 9 bases. This CDR3 spans 13 amino acids. Germline loops: CDR1 DFQATT, CDR2 SNEGSKA (reference sequence). The CDR3 DNA sequence: TGCAGTGCTATAAGTGTCGGCAATCAGCCCCAGCATTTT. This sequence encodes CSAISVGNQPQHF.

The chain employs TRBV5-4 and TRBJ2-1; TRBD2 aligns across 10 bases. CDR1 SGHNT and CDR2 YYREEE come from the germline V gene (reference sequence). V dropped 1 base and J dropped 7; count of bases not matched to a gene: 8. The CDR3 sequence is 16 residues long. Here the CDR3 DNA reads TGTGCCAGCAGCTTGTCCCTAGCGGGAGTTAGGAATGAGCAGTTCTTC. It specifies CASSLSLAGVRNEQFF.

Points on this clonotype: Relative to the germline gene, one junction end is altered; a read error may explain this. The rearrangement joins TRBV27 to TRBJ2-7, with D perhaps TRBD2 (7 bases). The CDR3 has 17 amino acids. Germline V CDR1 and CDR2: MNHEY, SMNVEV (reference sequence). This CDR3 reads CVSSLGWGRERSYEQYF. CDR3 DNA sequence: TGTGTCAGCAGTTTGGGTTGGGGGCGGGAGCGCTCCTACGAGCAGTACTTC.

The gene calls are TRBV20-1 and TRBJ1-5, with D possibly TRBD1 on 5 matching bases. The CDR3 runs to 13 residues. The V gene's germline CDR1 is DFQATT and CDR2 SNEGSKA (reference sequence). V gave up 5 bases and J gave up 6 bases, with 14 bases separating them. The CDR3 is CSAFGGGPQPQHF. CDR3 bases: TGCAGTGCTTTCGGGGGAGGGCCTCAGCCCCAGCATTTT.

This clonotype turned up a few times. The V gene is TRBV28, the J gene TRBJ1-4, with TRBD1 as a possible D gene (6 bases). CDR3 size: 15 residues. The V and J ends lost 4 bases and 7 bases respectively, with 16 bases between them. CDR1 and CDR2 from the germline V gene are MDHEN and SYDVKM. The DNA for the CDR3 is TGTGCCAGCAGTTATATCGGGAGGGGGGTTGAAAAACTGTTTTTT. This gives the protein CASSYIGRGVEKLFF.

This sequence joins TRBV7-6 and TRBJ2-2; the D gene is possibly TRBD1 (6 bases). Germline V gives CDR1 SGHVS, CDR2 FNYEAQ. The V gene lost 1 base and the J gene lost 1 base, with 10 bases spanning the gap. The CDR3 is 16 residues long. This CDR3 reads CASSLGQGLNTGELFF. As DNA, the CDR3 is TGTGCCAGCAGCTTAGGGCAGGGGTTGAACACCGGGGAGCTGTTTTTT.

At least ten counts were recorded for this clonotype. The chain joins TRBV6-1 to TRBJ2-7, with D perhaps given as TRBD1 or TRBD2 (5 bases each). Germline-derived CDR1 and CDR2 are MNHNS and SASEGT. Deletions cut 5 bases from V and 0 bases from J, with 14 bases between. The CDR3 sequence is 15 residues long. The CDR3 sequence is CASSYSGHSSYEQYF. The CDR3 DNA reads as TGTGCCAGCAGTTACAGCGGACACAGCTCCTACGAGCAGTACTTC.

The table lists this clonotype with a few counts. V and J are TRBV19 and TRBJ1-1; the D gene is possibly TRBD1 (6 bases). This CDR3 region has 15 residues. Germline V lookup: CDR1 LNHDA, CDR2 SQIVND (reference sequence). V lost 3 bases to trimming and J lost 4 bases, with 15 bases between them. CDR3 in DNA: TGTGCCAGTAGTATCTTGCCCGGAGGGGGCACTGAAGCTTTCTTT. Amino acids: CASSILPGGGTEAFF. Variable domain in full (rest from reference TRBV19 and TRBJ1-1): DGGITQSPKYLFRKEGQNVTLSCEQNLNHDAMYWYRQDPGQGLRLIYYSQIVNDFQKGDIAEGYSVSREKKESFPLTVTSAQKNPTAFYLCASSILPGGGTEAFFGQGTRLTVV.

This clonotype has at least ten counts. The J gene is TRBJ2-2, the V gene TRBV6-2 or TRBV6-3; tentative D call: TRBD2 (5 bases). V was cut by 2 bases and J by 7 bases, with 17 bases left in between. The CDR3 covers 16 residues. Germline-derived CDR1 and CDR2 are MNHEY and SVGEGT. The CDR3 protein is CASSYGTHFGSGELFF. The DNA of the CDR3 is TGTGCCAGCAGTTACGGCACCCACTTTGGGAGCGGGGAGCTGTTTTTT.

This clonotype has a count of ten or more. This sequence joins TRBV3-1 and TRBJ1-2; D remains ambiguous. The ends were cut back, 1 base at V and 8 bases at J, with 8 bases in the middle. From germline, CDR1 is LGHDT and CDR2 YNNKEL (reference sequence). This CDR3 region has 12 residues. This CDR3 is CASSQAGWGYTF. The CDR3 nucleotides read TGTGCCAGCAGCCAAGCTGGCTGGGGCTACACCTTC.

This clonotype was counted a few times. V and J are TRBV29-1 and TRBJ2-2; possibly TRBD1 or TRBD2 for D (7 bases each). V lost 4 bases, J lost 6 bases, and 15 bases lay in between. This CDR3 comprises 14 residues. Germline lookup yields CDR1 SQVTM and CDR2 ANQGSEA. The CDR3 coding sequence is TGCAGCGTTGCTCAGGGGGGAGGGTCCGGGGAGCTGTTTTTT. Translated: CSVAQGGGSGELFF.

This clonotype was seen at least ten times. V gene TRBV7-2 combines with J gene TRBJ2-7, with no clear D. V was cut by 3 bases and J by 2 bases, with 5 bases left in between. This CDR3 comprises 12 residues. The germline CDR1 and CDR2 sequences are SGHTA and FQGNSA. This chain's CDR3 is CASSFVAYEQYF. As DNA, the CDR3 is TGTGCCAGCAGCTTTGTGGCCTACGAGCAGTACTTC.

This clonotype was detected many times. The V and J genes are TRBV10-3 and TRBJ2-7; a weak D match, TRBD2 (6 bases). With 4 bases removed from V and 3 bases from J, the gap between germline ends came to 13 bases. Germline assignment: CDR1 ENHRY and CDR2 SYGVKD. The CDR3 contains 14 residues. The CDR3 protein is CAISVLGGLYEQYF. The CDR3 DNA reads TGTGCCATCAGTGTACTGGGGGGACTCTACGAGCAGTACTTC.

This clonotype was seen more than once but under ten times. V and J are TRBV5-5 and TRBJ1-1; D ambiguous. Trimming took off 4 bases at V and 1 base at J, with 8 bases between the two ends. Germline assignment: CDR1 SGHKS and CDR2 YYEKEE (reference sequence). The CDR3 runs to 13 residues. Here the CDR3 DNA reads TGTGCCAGCAGCGGGTCGACGAACACTGAAGCTTTCTTT. Protein: CASSGSTNTEAFF.